The 8 T cell receptor beta chains in this list originate from one sample, sequenced in a study of blood T cell repertoires in COVID-19. Assay: immunoSEQ multiplex PCR; the TCRdb copy retains only in-frame clones and omits some. The table shows about 300,000 clones, with about 90% occurring only once. Material: PBMCs or T cells enriched from blood (not recorded which). Receptors were obtained from a woman aged 18-29 years with acute COVID-19.

DNA of the CDR3: TGTGCCAGCAGCTCCACCGGGACACTCAATCAGCCCCAGCATTTT. Its translation is CASSSTGTLNQPQHF. The V call is TRBV7-6, the J call TRBJ1-5, with D possibly matching TRBD1 (6 bases). The CDR3 contains 15 residues. Looked up from germline, CDR1 is SGHVS and CDR2 is FNYEAQ. V was shortened by 4 bases and J by 3 bases, with 13 bases between the two germline ends.

The chain employs TRBV2 and TRBJ2-2, with 12 bases lining up with TRBD1. From germline, CDR1 is SNHLY and CDR2 FYNNEI. The CDR3 covers 20 residues. V shed 5 bases and J 2 bases; nucleotides not matched to a gene: 15. The CDR3 here is CASSYRDRGRAGPNTGELFF. CDR3 coding DNA: TGTGCCAGCAGTTACCGGGACAGGGGGCGGGCTGGGCCCAACACCGGGGAGCTGTTTTTT.

V is TRBV27 and J is TRBJ2-3, with TRBD2 identical over 8 bases. There are 16 residues in the CDR3. Germline V gene sequence: CDR1 MNHEY, CDR2 SMNVEV (reference sequence). V lost 5 bases and J lost 2; bases outside the gene matches: 9. CDR3 loop: CASSPSSGGYTDTQYF. Written as DNA, the CDR3 is TGTGCCAGCAGTCCTTCTTCGGGAGGGTACACAGATACGCAGTATTTT.

The rearrangement uses TRBV7-6 and TRBJ2-2; a weak D match, TRBD1 (6 bases). With 4 bases removed from V and 2 bases from J, the gap between germline ends came to 11 bases. The CDR3 runs 15 residues. Germline lookup yields CDR1 SGHVS and CDR2 FNYEAQ. CDR3 sequence reads: CASSSRQANTGELFF. DNA of the CDR3: TGTGCCAGCAGCTCCAGACAGGCTAACACCGGGGAGCTGTTTTTT.

This clone was seen a few times. This chain links TRBV10-3 with TRBJ1-5; D is unclear. In germline, CDR1 is ENHRY, CDR2 SYGVKD. Trimming took off 0 bases at V and 2 bases at J, with 11 bases between the two ends. The CDR3 loop spans 16 amino acids. The CDR3 sequence is CAISESSRGGNQPQHF. The CDR3 DNA reads as TGTGCCATCAGTGAGTCTTCACGGGGAGGCAATCAGCCCCAGCATTTT.

In this sample, this clone turned up once. The chain recombines TRBV27 with TRBJ1-2, with D possibly being TRBD1 (6 bases). This CDR3 is 14 amino acids long. Trimming removed 6 bases at V and 6 bases at J, with 17 bases between. Looked up from germline, CDR1 is MNHEY and CDR2 is SMNVEV (reference sequence). The CDR3 here is CASSLLQGGDGYTF. As DNA, the CDR3 is TGTGCCAGCAGCCTGCTACAGGGCGGCGATGGCTACACCTTC.

The gene calls are TRBV28 and TRBJ1-2; D is unresolved. The CDR3 covers 12 residues. Trimming cost V 6 bases and J 2 bases, with 7 bases left between them. Germline V gene lookup returns CDR1 MDHEN and CDR2 SYDVKM. The CDR3 loop reads CASSIQNYGYTF. CDR3 nucleotide sequence: TGTGCCAGCAGCATTCAGAACTATGGCTACACCTTC.

The rearrangement uses TRBV28 and TRBJ1-6; D is possibly TRBD1 (6 bases). This CDR3 has 15 residues. V lost 4 bases to trimming and J lost 8 bases, with 15 bases between them. CDR1 is MDHEN and CDR2 is SYDVKM in the germline V gene. In DNA form, the CDR3 reads TGTGCCAGCAGTTCCCCACAGGGTCGGGATTCACCCCTCCACTTT. Its protein is CASSSPQGRDSPLHF.